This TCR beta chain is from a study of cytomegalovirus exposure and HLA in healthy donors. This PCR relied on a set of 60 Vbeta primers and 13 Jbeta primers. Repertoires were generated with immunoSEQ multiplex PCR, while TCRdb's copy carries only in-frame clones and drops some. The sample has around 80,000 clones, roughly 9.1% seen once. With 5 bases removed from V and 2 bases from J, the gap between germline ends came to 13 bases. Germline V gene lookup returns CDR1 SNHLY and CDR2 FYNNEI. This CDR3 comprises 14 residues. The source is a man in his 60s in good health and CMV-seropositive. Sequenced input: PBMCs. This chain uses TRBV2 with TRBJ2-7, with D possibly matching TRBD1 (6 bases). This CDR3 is CASSSSDRPYEQYV. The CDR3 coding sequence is TGTGCCAGCAGTTCTTCTGACAGGCCCTACGAGCAGTACGTC.